Listed below are T cell receptor beta chains from one sample, sequenced in a study of response to subunit inactivated influenza vaccine. TCRdb independently ran MiXCR on the RT-PCR reads; one entry per CDR3 protein. The data show 500,000 to 600,000 distinct CDR3 sequences, with under 9% seen just once and 10% to 15% held by the top ten. Sample: PBMCs from blood, taken roughly 24 months after vaccination. The receptors were gathered from a man between 50 and 70 years old who received an inactivated influenza vaccine. Both conserved end residues are part of each CDR3. D genes are given only for firm matches. The size field is filled for only some rows; it gives once, few, many or a size class.

CDR3: CASSHGRVAGDFHEQYF; DNA: TGTGCCAGCAGCCACGGGCGGGTAGCGGGAGATTTCCACGAGCAGTACTTC; J: TRBJ2-7; size: -; D: TRBD2; V: TRBV7-2
CDR3: CASSLVASGRFF; DNA: TGTGCCAGCAGCCTGGTTGCTAGCGGGAGATTTTTT; J: TRBJ2-3; size: -; D: TRBD2; V: TRBV6-2/TRBV6-3
CDR3: CASSTGREQETQYF; DNA: TGTGCCAGTTCAACGGGCAGGGAACAAGAGACCCAGTACTTC; J: TRBJ2-5; size: -; D: -; V: TRBV10-3
CDR3: CASSAGVSGELFF; DNA: TGCGCCAGCAGTGCAGGGGTCAGCGGGGAGCTGTTTTTT; J: TRBJ2-2; size: many; D: -; V: TRBV10-1
CDR3: CASSLAGAHTYEQYF; DNA: TGTGCCAGCAGCTTAGCGGGAGCCCACACCTACGAGCAGTACTTC; J: TRBJ2-7; size: -; D: TRBD2; V: TRBV6-2/TRBV6-3
CDR3: CASSLGGPTSTDTQYF; DNA: TGTGCCAGCAGCTTAGGTGGCCCAACTAGCACAGATACGCAGTATTTT; J: TRBJ2-3; size: -; D: -; V: TRBV13
CDR3: CSASEGPSSGELFF; DNA: TGCAGTGCTAGTGAGGGGCCATCGAGCGGGGAGCTGTTTTTT; J: TRBJ2-2; size: -; D: -; V: TRBV20-1
CDR3: CSASRGTDPYEQYF; DNA: TGCAGTGCTTCCCGTGGGACCGACCCCTACGAGCAGTACTTC; J: TRBJ2-7; size: few; D: -; V: TRBV20-1
CDR3: CASSRKTGTGDWEQYF; DNA: TGTGCCAGCAGCCGAAAAACCGGGACAGGGGATTGGGAGCAGTACTTC; J: TRBJ2-7; size: many; D: TRBD1; V: TRBV3-1
CDR3: CASTTGGREKLFF; DNA: TGTGCCTCTACGACAGGGGGAAGGGAAAAACTGTTTTTT; J: TRBJ1-4; size: few; D: TRBD1; V: TRBV6-1
CDR3: CSATSQTTGELFF; DNA: TGCAGTGCAACATCCCAGACTACCGGGGAGCTGTTTTTT; J: TRBJ2-2; size: many; D: -; V: TRBV20-1
CDR3: CASSQSGTARVGATQYF; DNA: TGTGCCAGCAGCCAATCGGGCACGGCCAGGGTGGGCGCCACGCAGTATTTT; J: TRBJ2-3; size: -; D: -; V: TRBV3-1
CDR3: CASSAEFMRNGELFF; DNA: TGCGCCAGCAGCGCGGAATTTATGCGAAACGGGGAGCTGTTTTTT; J: TRBJ2-2; size: -; D: -; V: TRBV5-1
CDR3: CASSLRVDQPQHF; DNA: TGTGCCAGCAGTTTGAGGGTGGATCAGCCCCAGCATTTT; J: TRBJ1-5; size: many; D: -; V: TRBV12-3/TRBV12-4
CDR3: CASSKRDPDTQYF; DNA: TGCGCCAGCAGCAAGAGGGACCCAGATACGCAGTATTTT; J: TRBJ2-3; size: few; D: -; V: TRBV4-1
CDR3: CASRARTAYTDTQYF; DNA: TGTGCCAGCAGGGCCCGGACAGCTTACACAGATACGCAGTATTTT; J: TRBJ2-3; size: few; D: -; V: TRBV5-6
CDR3: CASRRDTQYF; DNA: TGTGCCAGCAGGCGGGATACGCAGTATTTT; J: TRBJ2-3; size: many; D: -; V: TRBV12-3/TRBV12-4
CDR3: CASSQDLKGRHEAFF; DNA: TGCGCCAGCAGCCAAGATTTAAAAGGGCGCCATGAAGCTTTCTTT; J: TRBJ1-1; size: -; D: -; V: TRBV4-1
CDR3: CASSPLPDGTGELFF; DNA: TGTGCCAGCAGCCCTTTACCCGACGGCACCGGGGAGCTGTTTTTT; J: TRBJ2-2; size: -; D: -; V: TRBV12-3/TRBV12-4